This TCR beta chain was observed in a study of blood T cell repertoires in COVID-19. How the authors handled the data: Quantification of nucleated cells was approximated via reference gene primer amplification. Sequenced by immunoSEQ multiplex PCR; TCRdb stores in-frame clones only, minus some. The V and J calls and clone size are taken from that table; D and trimming were inferred from the DNA. The sample lists around 280,000 clones, around 90% seen once, with 2.2% in the top ten. Sequencing was carried out using peripheral blood. This TCR came from a woman between 50 and 59 years old who had recovered from COVID-19.

CDR3 in amino acids: CASSQQGWNSPLHF. The CDR3 DNA is TGCGCCAGCAGCCAACAGGGGTGGAATTCACCCCTCCACTTT. The chain has TRBV4-3 and TRBJ1-6; D is possibly TRBD1 (6 bases). The V end was cut by 2 bases, the J end by 7 bases, with 9 bases between. This CDR3 region has 14 residues. The germline V gene has CDR1 LGHNA and CDR2 YSLEER.